This is a list of T cell receptor beta chains from one sample in a study of blood T cells in healthy people across ages. MiXCR, applied by TCRdb to the 5' RACE reads, yields one record per CDR3 protein. The sample carries about 1.4 million distinct CDR3 sequences, around 59% recorded once. Input material: blood. The receptors come from a man younger than 30 in good health. Both conserved end residues are part of each CDR3. The D gene is left open where the match is weak. Clone sizes are given selectively: once, few, many, or a class where the clone is expanded.

v_gene	abundance	d_gene	j_gene	CDR3aa	CDR3nt
TRBV27	.	TRBD2	TRBJ2-1	CASFSGRSSYNEQFF	TGTGCCAGCTTTAGCGGGAGGAGCTCCTACAATGAGCAGTTCTTC
TRBV5-1	.	TRBD1	TRBJ1-1	CASSLDPQGSRGNTEAFF	TGCGCCAGCAGCTTGGACCCACAGGGGTCCAGGGGGAACACTGAAGCTTTCTTT
TRBV27	.	TRBD1	TRBJ2-3	CASGEGALTNTDTQYF	TGTGCCAGCGGCGAGGGGGCACTAACCAACACAGATACGCAGTATTTT
TRBV25-1	.	.	TRBJ2-5	CASSVLVGETQYF	TGTGCCAGCAGTGTATTAGTCGGAGAGACCCAGTACTTC
TRBV27	.	TRBD2	TRBJ2-1	CATQFGTSEYNEQFF	TGTGCCACCCAGTTTGGGACTAGCGAGTACAATGAGCAGTTCTTC
TRBV7-9	few	.	TRBJ2-2	CASSLEANTGELFF	TGTGCCAGCAGCTTAGAGGCGAACACCGGGGAGCTGTTTTTT
TRBV10-3	.	TRBD1	TRBJ2-1	CAISGAGGRSYNEQFF	TGTGCCATCAGTGGCGCAGGGGGCCGGTCCTACAATGAGCAGTTCTTC
TRBV27	.	.	TRBJ2-7	CASSLSRWGDYEQYF	TGTGCCAGCAGTTTATCACGTTGGGGGGACTACGAGCAGTACTTC
TRBV21-1	.	.	TRBJ2-7	CASSNPKSGRAYEQYF	TGTGCCAGCAGCAATCCTAAGAGCGGGAGGGCGTACGAGCAGTACTTC
TRBV15	few	.	TRBJ1-1	CATSRDLGVTEAFF	TGTGCCACCAGCAGAGATCTGGGGGTGACTGAAGCTTTCTTT
TRBV20-1	.	.	TRBJ2-4	CSAPLGYAKNIQYF	TGCAGTGCTCCCCTGGGTTATGCCAAAAACATTCAGTACTTC
TRBV6-1	.	TRBD1	TRBJ2-7	CASSEIQGSSYEQYF	TGTGCCAGCAGTGAAATACAGGGGTCTTCCTACGAGCAGTACTTC
TRBV5-1	few	.	TRBJ2-1	CASSLDGPRGNEQFF	TGCGCCAGCAGCTTGGATGGACCCCGCGGAAATGAGCAGTTCTTC
TRBV3-1	many	TRBD1	TRBJ2-5	CASSLERQGVYGTQYF	TGTGCCAGCAGCCTCGAGCGGCAGGGGGTTTACGGGACCCAGTACTTC
TRBV2	.	.	TRBJ2-1	CASGEVYEQFF	TGTGCCAGCGGTGAAGTCTATGAGCAGTTCTTC
TRBV7-2	few	.	TRBJ2-7	CASRAGTNYEQYF	TGTGCCAGCAGAGCCGGGACCAATTACGAGCAGTACTTC
TRBV29-1	.	TRBD2	TRBJ2-7	CSIRLAGSYEQYF	TGCAGCATCCGACTAGCGGGCTCCTACGAGCAGTACTTC
TRBV27	.	TRBD1	TRBJ2-7	CASRGQGRGYEQYF	TGTGCCAGCAGGGGACAGGGGAGGGGATACGAGCAGTACTTC
TRBV20-1	.	.	TRBJ2-1	CSAYPPSGVSYNEQFF	TGCAGTGCCTACCCCCCGTCCGGGGTCTCCTACAATGAGCAGTTCTTC
TRBV3-1	.	.	TRBJ1-4	CASSQGDTEDEKLFF	TGTGCCAGCAGCCAAGGGGACACGGAGGATGAAAAACTGTTTTTT
TRBV5-1	.	TRBD1	TRBJ2-3	CASSFRQGAPTDTQYF	TGCGCCAGCAGTTTCAGACAGGGGGCGCCCACAGATACGCAGTATTTT
TRBV29-1	few	.	TRBJ1-2	CSVESAGLLHYGYTF	TGCAGCGTTGAATCGGCGGGCCTACTTCACTATGGCTACACCTTC
TRBV29-1	few	TRBD2	TRBJ2-7	CSVGGGLAGDEQYF	TGCAGCGTTGGGGGGGGCTTAGCGGGAGACGAGCAGTACTTC
TRBV4-1	few	TRBD1	TRBJ1-2	CASRRPGQSYGYTF	TGCGCCAGCAGGCGACCGGGACAGTCCTATGGCTACACCTTC
TRBV24-1	.	.	TRBJ2-1	CATSDPLSASAKQFF	TGTGCCACCAGTGACCCGTTATCGGCTTCCGCAAAGCAGTTCTTC
TRBV27	few	TRBD1	TRBJ1-2	CASTLTGGNYGYTF	TGTGCCAGCACCTTAACAGGGGGCAACTATGGCTACACCTTC
TRBV5-1	.	.	TRBJ1-1	CASSLVATMNTEAFF	TGCGCCAGCAGCTTGGTGGCCACTATGAACACTGAAGCTTTCTTT
TRBV12-3/TRBV12-4	.	.	TRBJ1-2	CASNKKLDSYHGYTF	TGTGCCAGCAACAAAAAACTCGACAGCTACCATGGCTACACCTTC
TRBV3-1	few	.	TRBJ2-1	CASSLPDRSYNEQFF	TGTGCCAGCAGCCTCCCGGACAGATCCTACAATGAGCAGTTCTTC
TRBV5-6	.	.	TRBJ2-4	CASSFQGLDKDNF	TGTGCCAGCAGCTTCCAAGGGCTGGACAAAGACAACTTC
TRBV4-1	.	.	TRBJ1-2	CASSQVDRFGGYTF	TGCGCCAGCAGCCAAGTCGACAGATTCGGGGGCTACACCTTC
TRBV20-1	.	TRBD1	TRBJ2-7	CSADGQGPYEQYF	TGCAGTGCCGACGGACAGGGCCCCTACGAGCAGTACTTC
TRBV20-1	.	TRBD2	TRBJ2-5	CSAETSGALETQYF	TGCAGTGCCGAGACTAGCGGAGCCCTCGAGACCCAGTACTTC
TRBV3-1	.	.	TRBJ2-7	CASSQDLGTAAYEQYF	TGTGCCAGCAGCCAAGATCTGGGGACGGCAGCCTACGAGCAGTACTTC
TRBV20-1	.	.	TRBJ1-1	CSARDRLEFEAFF	TGCAGTGCTAGAGATCGCCTGGAGTTTGAAGCTTTCTTT
TRBV12-3/TRBV12-4	few	.	TRBJ2-1	CASSRDGGVEQFF	TGTGCCAGCAGTAGGGACGGAGGGGTTGAGCAGTTCTTC
TRBV4-1	few	.	TRBJ2-3	CASTGPDTTDTQYF	TGCGCCAGTACAGGGCCCGATACAACAGATACGCAGTATTTT
TRBV4-1	.	.	TRBJ2-1	CASSHPTEQFF	TGCGCCAGCAGCCATCCCACCGAGCAGTTCTTC
TRBV9	.	.	TRBJ2-5	CASSAWWGQETQYF	TGTGCCAGCAGCGCCTGGTGGGGCCAAGAGACCCAGTACTTC
TRBV7-6	.	.	TRBJ1-5	CASSHRTKQPQHF	TGTGCCAGCAGCCATCGGACAAAACAGCCCCAGCATTTT
TRBV27	.	.	TRBJ1-4	CASSLLGLNEKLFF	TGTGCCAGCAGTTTACTGGGACTTAATGAAAAACTGTTTTTT
TRBV20-1	.	.	TRBJ2-7	CSARGQREQYF	TGCAGTGCTAGAGGACAGCGGGAGCAGTACTTC
TRBV2	.	TRBD2	TRBJ2-2	CASCLTSGITGELFF	TGTGCCAGTTGCCTGACTAGCGGGATTACTGGGGAGCTGTTTTTT
TRBV13	.	TRBD1	TRBJ1-1	CASSFRQGLVNTEAFF	TGTGCCAGCAGCTTCCGACAGGGATTGGTGAACACTGAAGCTTTCTTT
TRBV7-2	few	.	TRBJ1-2	CASSRDPFGGYTF	TGTGCCAGCAGCCGAGACCCATTTGGTGGCTACACCTTC
TRBV6-5	.	TRBD1	TRBJ2-3	CASSRRDSSSTDTQYF	TGTGCCAGCAGCCGCCGGGACAGCTCCTCCACAGATACGCAGTATTTT
TRBV29-1	.	.	TRBJ2-7	CSVLGTATYEQYF	TGCAGCGTTTTAGGGACTGCGACCTACGAGCAGTACTTC
TRBV12-3/TRBV12-4	.	.	TRBJ2-5	CASSFQVPSEETQYF	TGTGCCAGCAGTTTCCAGGTTCCCTCGGAAGAGACCCAGTACTTC
TRBV6-1	.	.	TRBJ1-5	CASSPSTGPLYSNQPQHF	TGTGCCAGCAGCCCATCCACAGGTCCCCTTTATAGCAATCAGCCCCAGCATTTT
TRBV20-1	.	.	TRBJ1-6	CSATPGASPLHF	TGCAGTGCTACACCAGGGGCTTCACCCCTCCACTTT
TRBV20-1	.	TRBD1	TRBJ2-7	CSPRPGQSSYEQYF	TGCAGTCCCCGACCGGGACAGAGCTCCTACGAGCAGTACTTC
TRBV3-1	few	.	TRBJ2-1	CASSQLGGKYEQFF	TGTGCCAGCAGCCAATTAGGGGGGAAATATGAGCAGTTCTTC
TRBV20-1	.	TRBD1	TRBJ2-2	CSARPGTAHTGELFF	TGCAGTGCTAGACCCGGGACAGCCCACACCGGGGAGCTGTTTTTT
TRBV29-1	once	.	TRBJ2-2	CSVSTETGNTGELFF	TGCAGCGTTTCAACCGAGACTGGCAACACCGGGGAGCTGTTTTTT
TRBV5-5	.	.	TRBJ1-4	CASISGRLGEKLFF	TGTGCCAGCATCTCGGGGCGGTTAGGTGAAAAACTGTTTTTT
TRBV12-3/TRBV12-4	.	TRBD2	TRBJ2-7	CASRSSGSSYNEQYF	TGTGCCAGCAGAAGTAGCGGGAGCTCCTACAATGAGCAGTACTTC
TRBV24-1	once	.	TRBJ2-5	CATSDGQYQETQYF	TGTGCCACCAGTGATGGACAGTACCAAGAGACCCAGTACTTC